Shown below are 26 T cell receptor beta chains from a single sample sequenced in a study of T cells after posttransplantation cyclophosphamide. Busulfan-fludarabine conditioning, marrow transplant, and cyclophosphamide on days +3 and +4 were administered. Only in-frame clones appear in the TCRdb table, and some are missing; sequencing was by immunoSEQ multiplex PCR. The sample lists a few thousand clones, none appearing once, the ten largest making up 8.5% to 12%. This specimen was PBMCs, taken after allogeneic stem cell transplant with posttransplant cyclophosphamide. The receptors stem from a male patient between 55 and 70 years old who received an allogeneic stem cell transplant from a related donor and was CMV-positive. A share of the T cells may be of graft donor origin.

This clone was detected ten times or more. The CDR3 spells CASSVDPGGPSYNEQFF. The CDR3 bases are TGTGCCAGCAGCGTAGATCCGGGGGGGCCCTCCTACAATGAGCAGTTCTTC. V usage is TRBV9 and J usage is TRBJ2-1; 8 bases line up with TRBD2. Trimming cost V 0 bases and J 0 bases; bases outside gene matches: 5. This CDR3 comprises 17 residues. The germline gives CDR1 SGDLS, CDR2 YYNGEE.

By its share, this clone is medium-sized (0.01 to 0.1%). The chain employs TRBV6-1 and TRBJ2-2; D not certain. The V and J ends lost 0 bases and 4 bases respectively, with 6 bases between them. The germline V gene encodes CDR1 MNHNS and CDR2 SASEGT. This CDR3 contains 14 residues. CDR3 loop: CASSEAPSTGELFF. CDR3 in DNA: TGTGCCAGCAGTGAAGCCCCTTCCACCGGGGAGCTGTTTTTT.

At least ten counts were recorded for this clone. The chain has TRBV18 and TRBJ2-2; no reliable D call. The CDR3 has 13 amino acids. V was cut by 3 bases and J by 8 bases, with 10 bases left in between. The germline gives CDR1 KGHSH, CDR2 LQKENI. The CDR3: CASSPQAMGELFF. The CDR3 DNA sequence: TGTGCCAGCTCACCGCAGGCTATGGGGGAGCTGTTTTTT.

This clone was detected many times. The chain couples TRBV30 to TRBJ2-7, with TRBD2 matching over 14 bases. This CDR3 comprises 14 residues. Unmatched junction bases numbered 7, after V lost 5 bases and J lost 7 bases. CDR1 is GTSNPN, CDR2 SVGIG, per germline (reference sequence). The CDR3 loop is CAWRLAGGPGEQYF. Here the CDR3 DNA reads TGTGCCTGGCGACTAGCGGGAGGGCCGGGGGAGCAGTACTTC.

This clone is classed as medium-sized (0.01 to 0.1%). The chain links TRBV28 to TRBJ1-1, with D tentatively TRBD1 (5 bases). Trimming stripped 4 bases from V and 1 base from J, with 28 bases between. CDR3 length: 20 residues. The germline V gene has CDR1 MDHEN and CDR2 SYDVKM. In DNA form, the CDR3 reads TGTGCCAGCAGTTACGAAACCACGATGTCCCAGGGAACGAGGAACACTGAAGCTTTCTTT. Protein sequence: CASSYETTMSQGTRNTEAFF.

Sample share makes this clone hyperexpanded. The same CDR3 is also encoded by other DNA sequences in this sample. This chain connects TRBV7-9 to TRBJ1-5, with D unclear. This CDR3 region has 15 residues. Trimming stripped 5 bases from V and 7 bases from J, with 18 bases between. In germline, CDR1 is SEHNR, CDR2 FQNEAQ (reference sequence). CDR3: CASSPTTAGSQPQHF. The CDR3 coding sequence is TGTGCCAGCAGCCCCACCACGGCAGGTTCACAGCCCCAGCATTTT.

This clone qualifies as medium-sized (0.01 to 0.1%). The V and J genes are TRBV7-6 and TRBJ2-3; 9 bases match TRBD2. V shed 5 bases and J 6 bases; nucleotides not matched to a gene: 6. The CDR3 loop spans 14 amino acids. Germline CDR1 reads SGHVS; CDR2 reads FNYEAQ. The CDR3 spells CASSPGLARDTQYF. The DNA of the CDR3 is TGTGCCAGCAGCCCGGGACTAGCAAGGGATACGCAGTATTTT.

This clone is termed medium-sized. The chain's CDR3 is CASKRDNGNTEAFF. DNA of the CDR3: TGCGCCAGCAAACGGGACAATGGGAACACTGAAGCTTTCTTT. This chain uses TRBV5-1 with TRBJ1-1; possibly TRBD1 for D (6 bases). The CDR3 has 14 residues. The germline V gene has CDR1 SGHRS and CDR2 YFSETQ. V gave up 6 bases and J gave up 1 base, with 13 bases separating them. The variable domain in full, with the rest retrieved from reference TRBV5-1 and TRBJ1-1, is KAGVTQTPRYLIKTRGQQVTLSCSPISGHRSVSWYQQTPGQGLQFLFEYFSETQRNKGNFPGRFSGRQFSNSRSEMNVSTLELGDSALYLCASKRDNGNTEAFFGQGTRLTVV.

This clone occurred many times. V is TRBV5-4 and J is TRBJ2-3; 12 bases map to TRBD2. Looked up from germline, CDR1 is SGHNT and CDR2 is YYREEE (reference sequence). The CDR3 consists of 16 residues. Trimming took 3 bases from V and 5 from J; bases not matched to a gene: 7. CDR3 sequence (DNA): TGTGCCAGCAGCTCCGCACTAGCGGGAGGTTTAGATACGCAGTATTTT. This encodes CASSSALAGGLDTQYF.

This clone appeared many times. The chain uses TRBV29-1 and TRBJ2-1; 12 nucleotides line up with TRBD2. V lost 4 bases and J lost 10; bases outside the gene matches: 8. Looked up from germline, CDR1 is SQVTM and CDR2 is ANQGSEA. This CDR3 comprises 14 residues. The CDR3 nucleotides read TGCAGCGTTGCTCCTAGCGGGGGGGGGAGGGAGCAGTTCTTC. The encoded protein is CSVAPSGGGREQFF.

In this sample, this clone turned up many times. The chain carries TRBV28 and TRBJ2-4; perhaps TRBD1 as D (6 bases). V lost 2 bases to trimming and J lost 9 bases, with 14 bases between them. Germline CDR1 MDHEN, CDR2 SYDVKM. This CDR3 comprises 14 residues. The DNA of the CDR3 is TGTGCCAGCAGTTTAGGGGGCAACATAGGCATTCAGTACTTC. Its translation is CASSLGGNIGIQYF.

This clone was counted ten times or more. The CDR3 sequence is CASSPTQRSGNTIYF. Here the CDR3 DNA reads TGTGCCAGCAGCCCCACTCAACGCTCTGGAAACACCATATATTTT. The rearrangement joins TRBV7-9 to TRBJ1-3; D is ambiguous. Trimming removed 5 bases at V and 0 bases at J, with 11 bases between. The CDR3 runs 15 residues. Germline loops: CDR1 SEHNR, CDR2 FQNEAQ (reference sequence).

This clone was seen at least ten times. The CDR3 DNA is TGCGCCAGCAGTCACCCTACAGGGGGCGCGGCCAAAAACATTCAGTACTTC. Its protein is CASSHPTGGAAKNIQYF. V and J are TRBV23-1 and TRBJ2-4; 9 bases are shared with TRBD1. TRBV23-1 is an open reading frame whose function is uncertain. The J segment lost 1 base and the V segment lost 3 bases, leaving 7 bases of the junction unmatched. The CDR3 consists of 17 residues.

Relative to its sample, this clone is medium-sized. This chain links TRBV7-3 with TRBJ2-2, with a possible D match to TRBD1 (6 bases). Germline V gene lookup returns CDR1 SGHTA and CDR2 FQGTGA. This CDR3 is 16 amino acids long. V lost 5 bases and J lost 2, with 15 bases in between. The CDR3 loop reads CASSVSGALNTGELFF. The CDR3 DNA follows: TGTGCCAGCAGCGTCTCAGGGGCCCTAAACACCGGGGAGCTGTTTTTT.

By sample fraction, this clone is medium-sized. The chain has TRBV19 and TRBJ1-4; the match to TRBD1 covers 7 bases. The length of the CDR3 is 15 residues. CDR1 is LNHDA, CDR2 SQIVND, per germline (reference sequence). The V segment lost 7 bases and the J segment 0 bases; nucleotides outside the gene matches: 5. The CDR3 is CASKVDRATNEKLFF. The CDR3 DNA sequence: TGTGCCAGTAAGGTCGACAGGGCAACTAATGAAAAACTGTTTTTT.

This clone was detected ten times or more. The genes are TRBV5-3 and TRBJ2-1; 7 nucleotides agree with TRBD1. TRBV5-3 is reported as an ORF; its role is uncertain. V was pared by 0 bases and J by 9 bases, with 15 bases of the junction left unmatched. The CDR3 length is 17 residues. Written as DNA, the CDR3 is TGTGCCAGAAGCTTGGGGGTGACAGGGCCGTCCAGGGGTGAGCAGTTCTTC. Its translation: CARSLGVTGPSRGEQFF.

This clone is termed medium-sized. The chain is built from TRBV6-6 and TRBJ1-3; possibly TRBD1 for D (5 bases). The CDR3 sequence is 16 residues long. V was trimmed by 5 bases and J by 4 bases, leaving 18 bases between them. Germline loops: CDR1 MNHNY, CDR2 SVGAGI (reference sequence). CDR3 nucleotide sequence: TGTGCCAGCAGTACACAGGTGATTGGGGCGGGAAACACCATATATTTT. Its protein is CASSTQVIGAGNTIYF.

By share of the sample, this clone is medium-sized. CDR3 sequence: CASSLGGLSGNEQFF. CDR3 coding DNA: TGTGCCAGCAGCTTAGGGGGGCTCTCCGGGAATGAGCAGTTCTTC. V usage is TRBV11-3 and J usage is TRBJ2-1; tentative D call: TRBD1 (6 bases). The CDR3 contains 15 residues. V was shortened by 1 base and J by 7 bases, with 14 bases between the two germline ends. Germline V gene sequence: CDR1 SGHNT, CDR2 YENEEA.

By share, this clone ranks as medium-sized (0.01 to 0.1%). J is TRBJ1-5 and V is TRBV28; D is unresolved. This CDR3 spans 16 amino acids. Trimming took 2 bases from V and 4 from J, leaving 15 bases between them. CDR1 and CDR2 (germline): MDHEN, SYDVKM. CDR3 sequence: CASSLIPAQLNQPQHF. DNA for the CDR3: TGTGCCAGCAGTTTAATTCCGGCACAACTAAATCAGCCCCAGCATTTT.

This clone was detected ten times or more. CDR3 residues: CASSFGLAGWDNEQFF. In nucleotides, the CDR3 is TGCGCCAGCAGCTTTGGTCTGGCAGGGTGGGACAATGAGCAGTTCTTC. The chain couples TRBV5-1 to TRBJ2-1; weak D call: TRBD1 (5 bases). Trimming removed 2 bases at V and 5 bases at J, with 17 bases between. Germline CDR1 reads SGHRS; CDR2 reads YFSETQ. This CDR3 comprises 16 residues.

This clone was counted many times. The V call is TRBV5-8, the J call TRBJ1-6; D might be TRBD1 (6 bases). The germline V gene encodes CDR1 SGHTS and CDR2 YDEGEE. Trimming pared 4 bases from V and 0 bases from J, leaving 20 bases between. The CDR3 is 19 residues long. CDR3 sequence reads: CASSPDRDRLSSYNSPLHF. The CDR3 DNA reads as TGTGCCAGCAGCCCGGACAGAGACCGCTTGAGCTCCTATAATTCACCCCTCCACTTT.

This clone was counted ten times or more. The rearrangement links TRBV9 to TRBJ2-1, with 7 nucleotides matching TRBD2. Unmatched junction bases numbered 12, after V lost 0 bases and J lost 0 bases. The CDR3 spans 19 residues. From germline, CDR1 is SGDLS and CDR2 YYNGEE. The CDR3 coding sequence is TGTGCCAGCAGCGTAGGTCCCGGGGAGGGACGCAGCTCCTACAATGAGCAGTTCTTC. Translation: CASSVGPGEGRSSYNEQFF. Variable domain in full (rest from reference TRBV9 and TRBJ2-1): DSGVTQTPKHLITATGQRVTLRCSPRSGDLSVYWYQQSLDQGLQFLIQYYNGEERAKGNILERFSAQQFPDLHSELNLSSLELGDSALYFCASSVGPGEGRSSYNEQFFGPGTRLTVL.

By sample share, this clone is medium-sized. The V gene is TRBV19, the J gene TRBJ1-6; D possibly corresponds to TRBD1 (6 bases). This CDR3 spans 14 amino acids. Germline-derived CDR1 and CDR2 are LNHDA and SQIVND (reference sequence). V was clipped by 3 bases and J by 8 bases, with 11 bases between them. CDR3 loop: CASSIGGGDSPLHF. CDR3 in DNA: TGTGCCAGTAGTATCGGGGGGGGCGATTCACCCCTCCACTTT. Combining the CDR3 with reference TRBV19 and TRBJ1-6 gives the whole variable domain DGGITQSPKYLFRKEGQNVTLSCEQNLNHDAMYWYRQDPGQGLRLIYYSQIVNDFQKGDIAEGYSVSREKKESFPLTVTSAQKNPTAFYLCASSIGGGDSPLHFGNGTRLTVT.

Within the sample, this clone is medium-sized (0.01 to 0.1%). The gene calls are TRBV6-1 and TRBJ1-2; tentatively, D is TRBD1 (5 bases). Looked up from germline, CDR1 is MNHNS and CDR2 is SASEGT. This CDR3 spans 13 amino acids. V lost 10 bases and J lost 4, with 16 bases in between. The CDR3: CATPSGGAYGYTF. In nucleotides, the CDR3 is TGTGCCACACCAAGCGGGGGAGCCTATGGCTACACCTTC.

This clone was counted at least ten times. The chain is built from TRBV10-1 and TRBJ2-5; 7 nucleotides align to TRBD2. The J call is uncertain, as TRBJ2-7 better fits the DNA end. Germline V gene lookup returns CDR1 WNHNN and CDR2 SYGVQD (reference sequence). This CDR3 contains 14 residues. This chain's CDR3 is CASTAGGRGYEQYF. CDR3 DNA: TGCGCCAGCACCGCAGGTGGGAGGGGCTACGAGCAGTACTTC.

This clone has at least ten counts. The chain combines TRBV28 with TRBJ2-3; D possibly corresponds to TRBD2 (6 bases). V lost 4 bases, J lost 8 bases, and 13 bases lay in between. Germline lookup yields CDR1 MDHEN and CDR2 SYDVKM. This CDR3 is 13 amino acids long. CDR3 region: CASSSRGSLTQYF. In DNA, the CDR3 is TGTGCCAGCAGTTCCCGGGGGTCTCTTACGCAGTATTTT.